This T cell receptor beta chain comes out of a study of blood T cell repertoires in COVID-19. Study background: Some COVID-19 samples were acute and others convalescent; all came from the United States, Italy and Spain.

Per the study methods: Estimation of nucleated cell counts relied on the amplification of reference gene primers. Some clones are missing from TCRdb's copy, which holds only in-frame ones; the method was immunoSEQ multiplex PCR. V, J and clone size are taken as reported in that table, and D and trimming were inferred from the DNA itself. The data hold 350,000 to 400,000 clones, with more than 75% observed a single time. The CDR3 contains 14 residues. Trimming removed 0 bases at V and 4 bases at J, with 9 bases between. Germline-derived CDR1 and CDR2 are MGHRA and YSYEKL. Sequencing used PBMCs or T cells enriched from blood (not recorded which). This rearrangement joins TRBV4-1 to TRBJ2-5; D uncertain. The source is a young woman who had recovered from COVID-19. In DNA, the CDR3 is TGCGCCAGCAGCCAAGAAGACCGGAGAGAGACCCAGTACTTC. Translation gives CASSQEDRRETQYF.